The 20 T cell receptor beta chains listed next were all sequenced from one sample in a study of T-cell reconstitution after alpha-beta-depleted transplantation in children. Preparing the TCRbeta library involved the use of unique molecular identifiers. TCRdb re-called the PCR reads through MiXCR, storing one row per CDR3 protein. The sample holds hundreds of thousands of distinct CDR3 sequences, roughly a tenth seen once. Sequenced material: PBMCs, taken before TCRalphabeta/CD19-depleted stem cell transplant. Receptors originate from a child aged 2-15 years with inherited bone marrow failure, due to receive a stem cell transplant.

The DNA for the CDR3 is TGTGCCAGCAGTTCCCCCCGCAACTATGGCTACACCTTC. Amino acid sequence: CASSSPRNYGYTF. The genes are TRBV12-3 or TRBV12-4 and TRBJ1-2, with no clear D. The V and J ends lost 4 bases and 2 bases respectively, with 8 bases between them. CDR3 length: 13 residues.

This clonotype was counted ten times or more. The V gene is TRBV29-1, the J gene TRBJ1-4; possibly TRBD1 for D (5 bases). Between the trimmed V and J ends, which lost 6 bases and 3 bases, there was a span of 11 bases. From germline, CDR1 is SQVTM and CDR2 ANQGSEA. CDR3 length: 13 amino acids. The CDR3 DNA is TGCAGCGTGGGGGATCCTCCTAATGAAAAACTGTTTTTT. Translation gives CSVGDPPNEKLFF.

The chain joins TRBV27 to TRBJ2-1, with a tentative D call TRBD1 (5 bases). V was clipped by 4 bases and J by 5 bases, with 12 bases between them. Germline CDR1 MNHEY, CDR2 SMNVEV (reference sequence). The CDR3 sequence is 14 residues long. The CDR3 is CASSSTTADNEQFF. For the CDR3, the DNA is TGTGCCAGCAGTTCCACGACAGCCGACAATGAGCAGTTCTTC.

As regards this clonotype: The germline gene is not matched at one end of the junction; a read error may be the cause. The J gene is TRBJ2-1, the V gene TRBV20-1, with a tentative D call TRBD1 (6 bases). From germline, CDR1 is DFQATT and CDR2 SNEGSKA (reference sequence). The CDR3 contains 11 residues. This chain's CDR3 is CSASRGPERFF. For the CDR3, the DNA is TGCAGTGCGAGCAGGGGACCTGAGCGGTTCTTC.

The chain has TRBV19 and TRBJ2-1, with D uncertain. From germline, CDR1 is LNHDA and CDR2 SQIVND (reference sequence). This CDR3 is built from 14 residues. The ends were cut back, 1 base at V and 4 bases at J, with 8 bases in the middle. The chain's CDR3 is CASSIGGKYNEQFF. CDR3 nucleotide sequence: TGTGCCAGTAGTATAGGTGGCAAATACAATGAGCAGTTCTTC.

In its sample, this clonotype was seen many times. The chain links TRBV27 to TRBJ2-7; a weak D match, TRBD2 (6 bases). Germline V lookup: CDR1 MNHEY, CDR2 SMNVEV (reference sequence). The CDR3 spans 14 residues. V lost 10 bases and J 1 base, leaving 17 bases between the germline ends. CDR3 bases: TGTGCCACTCAGGGTCCGGGAGAGTCCTACGAGCAGTACTTC. It specifies CATQGPGESYEQYF.

This clonotype was counted at least ten times. This sequence joins TRBV20-1 and TRBJ2-1; D is perhaps TRBD2 (5 bases). The CDR3 runs to 14 residues. V lost 4 bases and J lost 0, with 10 bases in between. CDR1 DFQATT and CDR2 SNEGSKA come from the germline V gene (reference sequence). In nucleotides, the CDR3 is TGCAGTGCTAAGCTGGGGAGCTCCTACAATGAGCAGTTCTTC. It is translated as CSAKLGSSYNEQFF.

This clonotype was counted between two and nine times. V and J are TRBV5-1 and TRBJ2-1, with 14 positions matching TRBD2. CDR1 and CDR2 (germline): SGHRS, YFSETQ. This CDR3 spans 17 amino acids. V lost 4 bases, J lost 4 bases, and 7 bases stayed unmatched. The CDR3 coding sequence is TGCGCCAGCAGCCACGGGACTAGCGGGAGAGGGTACAATGAGCAGTTCTTC. Protein: CASSHGTSGRGYNEQFF.

A single count supports this clonotype. One junction end does not reproduce the germline sequence, and a read error may be involved. V usage is TRBV20-1 and J usage is TRBJ2-1; TRBD2 matches 13 bases. This CDR3 has 14 amino acids. Germline-derived CDR1 and CDR2 are DFQATT and SNEGSKA (reference sequence). CDR3 bases: TGCGGTGCTAGGGGACTAGCGGGGTACAATGAGCAGTTCTTC. Translated, it gives CGARGLAGYNEQFF.

This clonotype was counted many times. The chain is built from TRBV27 and TRBJ1-1; tentative D call: TRBD1 (6 bases). CDR3 length equals 14 residues. Germline CDR1 reads MNHEY; CDR2 reads SMNVEV (reference sequence). Trimming pared 2 bases from V and 5 bases from J, leaving 12 bases between. The CDR3 loop reads CASSLQGFATEAFF. For the CDR3, the DNA is TGTGCCAGCAGTTTACAGGGGTTCGCGACTGAAGCTTTCTTT.

This clonotype showed up many times. The V gene is TRBV28, the J gene TRBJ1-2; unclear D gene. The CDR3 is 13 residues long. Germline CDR1 reads MDHEN; CDR2 reads SYDVKM. The V end was cut by 3 bases, the J end by 7 bases, with 12 bases between. CDR3 in DNA: TGTGCCAGCAGTTTGCAAACAGACCCTGGCTACACCTTC. Amino acid sequence: CASSLQTDPGYTF.

This sequence joins TRBV5-1 and TRBJ2-7; 7 positions agree with TRBD2. There are 16 residues in the CDR3. CDR1 is SGHRS and CDR2 is YFSETQ in the germline V gene. After removal of 4 bases from V and 2 bases from J, the junction contained 12 bases not matched to a gene. Here the CDR3 DNA reads TGCGCCAGCAGCCCAATAATGGCGGGAGTGACCTACGAGCAGTACTTC. Protein product: CASSPIMAGVTYEQYF.

This clonotype appeared many times. The rearrangement joins TRBV28 to TRBJ2-2; D gene uncertain. V gave up 7 bases and J gave up 1 base, with 10 bases separating them. The CDR3 sequence is 14 residues long. Germline V gene data show CDR1 as MDHEN and CDR2 as SYDVKM. DNA for the CDR3: TGTGCCAGCACCCCGCCGGGGAACACCGGGGAGCTGTTTTTT. This codes for CASTPPGNTGELFF.

Ten or more counts support this clonotype. The rearrangement joins TRBV12-3 or TRBV12-4 to TRBJ2-1; 9 bases are a match to TRBD2. With 5 bases clipped from V and 6 bases from J, the junction kept 11 bases outside the gene matches. The CDR3 runs to 16 residues. The CDR3 sequence is CASSPLAGVVSNEQFF. The CDR3 DNA is TGTGCCAGCAGTCCTTTAGCGGGAGTAGTGAGCAATGAGCAGTTCTTC.

This clonotype has ten or more counts. The CDR3 spells CAISLRGHGDNEQFF. The CDR3 DNA is TGTGCCATCAGTTTAAGGGGACACGGAGACAATGAGCAGTTCTTC. This chain connects TRBV10-3 to TRBJ2-1, with a tentative D call TRBD1 (6 bases). The germline V gene encodes CDR1 ENHRY and CDR2 SYGVKD. The CDR3 has 15 amino acids. Trimming removed 5 bases from V and 5 bases from J, with 16 bases in between.

This clonotype appeared many times. The chain recombines TRBV7-8 with TRBJ2-7, with 9 bases lining up with TRBD2. The trim removed 2 bases at V and 0 bases at J, leaving 5 bases unmatched. CDR3 length: 16 amino acids. CDR1 is SGHVS, CDR2 FQNEAQ, per germline. The CDR3 coding sequence is TGTGCCAGCAGCTTAAGTGCTAGCGGGATCTCCTACGAGCAGTACTTC. This codes for CASSLSASGISYEQYF.

This clonotype was seen many times. J is TRBJ1-2 and V is TRBV5-1; D perhaps matches TRBD1 (5 bases). V lost 4 bases, J lost 5 bases, and 15 bases lay in between. CDR1 and CDR2 from the germline V gene are SGHRS and YFSETQ. The CDR3 runs 14 residues. The CDR3 spells CASSHAGTVYGYTF. CDR3 DNA: TGCGCCAGCAGCCATGCCGGGACCGTATATGGCTACACCTTC.

This clonotype appeared many times. The chain uses TRBV29-1 and TRBJ1-4; no definite D call. The V end lost 7 bases, the J end lost 6 bases, and 15 bases lay between the germline ends. The germline CDR1 and CDR2 sequences are SQVTM and ANQGSEA. The CDR3 has 13 amino acids. The CDR3 DNA reads as TGCAGCGCGGTGACAAATGGGGATGAAAAACTGTTTTTT. This sequence encodes CSAVTNGDEKLFF.

This clonotype was counted at least ten times. The junction and the germline gene differ at one end; a read error may be behind it. This CDR3 reads CASSLYETASSVDF. In DNA form, the CDR3 reads TGTGCCAGCAGCTTATACGAGACTGCCTCAAGTGTGGACTTC. The V gene is TRBV7-8, the J gene TRBJ2-5; D uncertain. The CDR3 length is 14 residues. Per germline, CDR1 SGHVS and CDR2 FQNEAQ.

Ten or more counts support this clonotype. V is TRBV27 and J is TRBJ2-3, with D unclear. This CDR3 region has 13 residues. Trimming stripped 8 bases from V and 2 bases from J, with 11 bases between. Looked up from germline, CDR1 is MNHEY and CDR2 is SMNVEV (reference sequence). CDR3 nucleotide sequence: TGTGCCAGCGGTTCCCAACCCACAGATACGCAGTATTTT. Protein product: CASGSQPTDTQYF.